The 8 T cell receptor beta chains given below trace back to one sample, sequenced in a study of molecular identifiers for immune sequencing clone quantification. TCRdb fed the PCR reads into MiXCR, producing one record per CDR3 protein. The data contain under 600,000 distinct CDR3 sequences, about 25% of them singletons. The sample comprised naive CD8+ T cells from blood, with Jurkat cell RNA spiked in. The subset is: FACS-sorted CD8+CD4-CCR7+CD45RA+ naive T cells. These TCRs come from a human donor in good health. Some libraries in this study had Jurkat cell RNA spiked in.

This clonotype was seen once. A read error may account for a junction end that differs from germline. The rearrangement joins TRBV2 to TRBJ1-5, with a possible D match to TRBD1 (5 bases). Germline CDR1 reads SNHLY; CDR2 reads FYNNEI. This CDR3 has 14 amino acids. The CDR3 here is CASTAWGNNHPQHF. CDR3 DNA: TGTGCCAGCACCGCCTGGGGGAACAATCACCCCCAGCATTTT.

The chain recombines TRBV3-1 with TRBJ2-1, with unresolved D. The CDR3 runs 15 residues. The V and J ends lost 4 bases and 1 base respectively, with 11 bases between them. CDR1 and CDR2 from the germline V gene are LGHDT and YNNKEL (reference sequence). The CDR3 DNA reads TGTGCCAGCAGCCTTGATGAGTGGTCCTACAATGAGCAGTTCTTC. This translates into CASSLDEWSYNEQFF.

This chain uses TRBV19 with TRBJ2-3; tentatively, D is TRBD1 or TRBD2 (5 bases each). This CDR3 has 15 residues. Trimming removed 3 bases from V and 1 base from J, with 11 bases in between. From germline, CDR1 is LNHDA and CDR2 SQIVND (reference sequence). The CDR3 nucleotides read TGTGCCAGTAGTATTGGGGGAATGGGCACAGATACGCAGTATTTT. Encoded protein: CASSIGGMGTDTQYF.

With regard to this clonotype: A much more abundant neighbour one base away suggests this may be a read error. This chain joins TRBV29-1 and TRBJ1-1; 10 bases are shared with TRBD1. Germline-derived CDR1 and CDR2 are SQVTM and ANQGSEA. The CDR3 is 14 residues long. V trimming: 6 bases; J trimming: 7 bases; junction bases outside the gene matches: 11. The DNA of the CDR3 is TGCAGCGTCCGACAGGGGGCACGGAGCGGTGAAGCTTTCTTT. Translating gives CSVRQGARSGEAFF.

This clonotype has only a few counts. The chain joins TRBV19 to TRBJ2-3, with 8 bases aligning to TRBD1. Germline lookup yields CDR1 LNHDA and CDR2 SQIVND (reference sequence). This CDR3 is built from 16 residues. The J segment lost 5 bases and the V segment lost 3 bases, leaving 10 bases of the junction unmatched. CDR3 nucleotides: TGTGCCAGTAGTATCTGGGCAGGGGGCTTGGAAGATACGCAGTATTTT. Its translation is CASSIWAGGLEDTQYF.

This clonotype was picked up a small number of times. The chain recombines TRBV21-1 with TRBJ1-4; the table's TRBD1 call for D was not verified on the DNA. TRBV21-1 is termed a pseudogene. The CDR3 is 17 amino acids. The CDR3 loop is CASSKGGSAISNEKLFF. The CDR3 region has the DNA TGTGCCAGCAGCAAAGGGGGGTCTGCGATTTCTAATGAAAAACTGTTTTTT.

The table lists this clonotype with many counts. DNA for the CDR3: TGTGCCAGCAGCCCCGACAGAGCTTCTACGAAGCAGTACTTC. Translating gives CASSPDRASTKQYF. This chain connects TRBV5-6 to TRBJ2-7; a weak D match, TRBD1 (5 bases). The CDR3 consists of 14 residues. Trimming stripped 4 bases from V and 8 bases from J, with 19 bases between. Germline V gives CDR1 SGHDT, CDR2 YYEEEE. Full variable domain (outside the CDR3, taken from reference TRBV5-6 and TRBJ2-7): DAGVTQSPTHLIKTRGQQVTLRCSPKSGHDTVSWYQQALGQGPQFIFQYYEEEERQRGNFPDRFSGHQFPNYSSELNVNALLLGDSALYLCASSPDRASTKQYFGPGTRLTVT.

The rearrangement joins TRBV11-2 to TRBJ2-7; D is uncertain. Germline V gene sequence: CDR1 SGHAT, CDR2 FQNNGV. V gave up 4 bases and J gave up 3 bases, with 10 bases separating them. CDR3 length equals 13 residues. The CDR3 loop reads CASSSPNSYEQYF. CDR3 coding DNA: TGTGCCAGCAGCTCGCCGAACAGCTACGAGCAGTACTTC.